These 24 T cell receptor beta chains were sequenced from one sample in a study of identical twins. TCRdb reprocessed the 5' RACE reads via MiXCR and lists one record per CDR3 protein. The sample holds roughly 200,000 distinct CDR3 sequences, around 15% seen once. These data were likewise used in another study, on T cells expressing NK-cell markers.

The specimen sequenced was CD8+ T cells sorted from blood. These receptors were obtained from a woman aged 18-29 years in good health.

This clonotype has just a few counts. The chain uses TRBV7-6 and TRBJ2-2; D is possibly TRBD1 (6 bases). The CDR3 has 17 residues. CDR1 is SGHVS, CDR2 FNYEAQ, per germline. V shed 5 bases and J shed 7 bases, with 23 bases lying between them. CDR3 bases: TGTGCCAGCAGCCCCAGGGGCCAGAAGGTGTTTAGCGGGGAGCTGTTTTTT. It translates to CASSPRGQKVFSGELFF. Full variable domain (missing parts from reference TRBV7-6 and TRBJ2-2): GAGVSQSPRYKVTKRGQDVALRCDPISGHVSLYWYRQALGQGPEFLTYFNYEAQQDKSGLPNDRFSAERPEGSISTLTIQRTEQRDSAMYRCASSPRGQKVFSGELFFGEGSRLTVL.

Ten or more counts support this clonotype. V usage is TRBV7-9 and J usage is TRBJ2-1; 10 nucleotides align to TRBD2. The junction had 5 bases not matched to a gene; V was cut back by 1 base and J by 5 bases. Germline CDR1 SEHNR, CDR2 FQNEAQ (reference sequence). The CDR3 length is 16 residues. CDR3 DNA: TGTGCCAGCAGCTTAGAAGCGGGAGGGCCCAACAATGAGCAGTTCTTC. Its protein is CASSLEAGGPNNEQFF. Using reference TRBV7-9 and TRBJ2-1 for the parts outside the CDR3, the full variable domain is DTGVSQNPRHKITKRGQNVTFRCDPISEHNRLYWYRQTLGQGPEFLTYFQNEAQLEKSRLLSDRFSAERPKGSFSTLEIQRTEQGDSAMYLCASSLEAGGPNNEQFFGPGTRLTVL.

This clonotype was seen only a few times. The rearrangement links TRBV4-1 to TRBJ2-1; 12 nucleotides align to TRBD2. The length of the CDR3 is 16 residues. J was trimmed by 9 bases and V by 5 bases; bases with no gene match: 11. Germline assignment: CDR1 MGHRA and CDR2 YSYEKL. The CDR3, as DNA: TGCGCCAGCAGCTACGTACCTAGCGGGGGGGGAATTGAGCAGTTCTTC. Residues: CASSYVPSGGGIEQFF.

This clonotype was found a few times. The chain employs TRBV20-1 and TRBJ1-1; D is possibly TRBD1 (6 bases). V was clipped by 6 bases and J by 6 bases, with 11 bases between them. The V gene's germline CDR1 is DFQATT and CDR2 SNEGSKA (reference sequence). CDR3 size: 11 residues. The CDR3 DNA sequence: TGCAGTGCAAGACCAGGGGCTGAAGCTTTCTTT. Translated, it gives CSARPGAEAFF.

The chain couples TRBV9 to TRBJ1-2; D remains ambiguous. The germline V gene has CDR1 SGDLS and CDR2 YYNGEE. V gave up 0 bases and J gave up 1 base, with 10 bases separating them. The CDR3 spans 15 residues. The CDR3 loop is CASSVDGSNNYGYTF. As DNA, the CDR3 is TGTGCCAGCAGCGTAGACGGCAGCAATAACTATGGCTACACCTTC. The full variable domain, with the rest looked up from reference TRBV9 and TRBJ1-2, is DSGVTQTPKHLITATGQRVTLRCSPRSGDLSVYWYQQSLDQGLQFLIQYYNGEERAKGNILERFSAQQFPDLHSELNLSSLELGDSALYFCASSVDGSNNYGYTFGSGTRLTVV.

This clonotype was counted many times. The chain employs TRBV30 and TRBJ2-1, with 9 nucleotides matching TRBD2. V dropped 3 bases and J dropped 7; count of bases not matched to a gene: 13. Per the germline V gene, CDR1 is GTSNPN and CDR2 is SVGIG (reference sequence). The CDR3 loop spans 16 amino acids. The CDR3 coding sequence is TGTGCCTGGAGGGTGACTAGCGGAGTTAGGCGGAATGAGCAGTTCTTC. The encoded protein is CAWRVTSGVRRNEQFF.

This clonotype was seen at least ten times. The genes are TRBV20-1 and TRBJ2-5; a possible D gene is TRBD1 (5 bases). Trimming took off 6 bases at V and 5 bases at J, with 25 bases between the two ends. Germline V CDR1 and CDR2: DFQATT, SNEGSKA (reference sequence). This CDR3 region has 16 residues. CDR3 sequence: CSATIRSGAGVETQYF. In DNA, the CDR3 is TGCAGTGCCACCATCCGAAGTGGGGCAGGTGTTGAGACCCAGTACTTC.

The CDR3 nucleotides are TGTGCCAGCAGCCCTACAGGGGGTTTCTACACCGGGGAGCTGTTTTTT. It specifies CASSPTGGFYTGELFF. The chain couples TRBV7-8 to TRBJ2-2; TRBD1 matches at 8 bases. Germline CDR1 SGHVS, CDR2 FQNEAQ. Trimming cost V 5 bases and J 3 bases; bases outside gene matches: 8. CDR3 size: 16 residues.

This clonotype was observed a few times. The chain links TRBV4-1 to TRBJ2-3; the D is unclear. The germline gives CDR1 MGHRA, CDR2 YSYEKL. The CDR3 is 14 amino acids. V lost 3 bases, J lost 3 bases, and 10 bases lay in between. The CDR3, as DNA: TGCGCCAGCAGCCAGGGTCTAGGTACAGATACGCAGTATTTT. The encoded protein is CASSQGLGTDTQYF.

The CDR3 loop is CASSFDGESSYNEQFF. In nucleotides, the CDR3 is TGTGCCAGCAGTTTCGACGGGGAAAGCTCCTACAATGAGCAGTTCTTC. This chain connects TRBV6-5 to TRBJ2-1, with D perhaps matching TRBD2 (5 bases). This CDR3 comprises 16 residues. Germline-derived CDR1 and CDR2 are MNHEY and SVGAGI. V gave up 4 bases and J gave up 0 bases, with 13 bases separating them.

This clonotype occurred a few times. The chain has TRBV5-1 and TRBJ2-3; D might be TRBD1 or TRBD2, each matching 5 bases. The ends were cut back, 3 bases at V and 2 bases at J, with 22 bases in the middle. The CDR3 sequence is 18 residues long. Germline CDR1 reads SGHRS; CDR2 reads YFSETQ. The CDR3 DNA is TGCGCCAGCAGCTGGAAGCCAGTAGGGGACGCGATCACAGATACGCAGTATTTT. Protein product: CASSWKPVGDAITDTQYF.

This clonotype was picked up a small number of times. The genes are TRBV29-1 and TRBJ2-1; unclear D gene. The germline CDR1 and CDR2 sequences are SQVTM and ANQGSEA. Trimming left V 4 bases short and J 0 bases short, with 10 bases between. The CDR3 contains 14 residues. Written as DNA, the CDR3 is TGCAGCGTTGGACTGCCACTCTCCTACAATGAGCAGTTCTTC. This codes for CSVGLPLSYNEQFF.

This clonotype has a handful of counts. The chain couples TRBV5-5 to TRBJ2-5, with D possibly TRBD2 on 5 matching bases. Germline assignment: CDR1 SGHKS and CDR2 YYEKEE (reference sequence). The CDR3 runs to 18 residues. The V end was cut by 4 bases, the J end by 3 bases, with 25 bases between. The CDR3 DNA is TGTGCCAGCAGCCTGGAGGCGGGTTTTGGGTTTGGGGAAGAGACCCAGTACTTC. It yields the protein CASSLEAGFGFGEETQYF.

This chain joins TRBV5-1 and TRBJ2-7; 7 nucleotides match TRBD1. V shed 5 bases, J shed 2 bases, and the junction held 7 bases outside the gene matches. From germline, CDR1 is SGHRS and CDR2 YFSETQ. This CDR3 contains 14 residues. The CDR3 coding sequence is TGCGCCAGCAGACCTAGGACAGGAGCCTACGAGCAGTACTTC. Translated, it gives CASRPRTGAYEQYF.

This clonotype was counted between two and nine times. This chain uses TRBV7-9 with TRBJ2-7; D is undetermined. The CDR3 extends over 13 amino acids. Germline values: CDR1 SEHNR, CDR2 FQNEAQ (reference sequence). V was trimmed by 0 bases and J by 6 bases, leaving 9 bases between them. The CDR3 region has the DNA TGTGCCAGCAGCTTAGCGCCCGGTGCCGAGCAGTACTTC. It specifies CASSLAPGAEQYF.

This clonotype came up a few times. The chain carries TRBV5-1 and TRBJ1-1; D is unresolved. This CDR3 has 14 residues. Germline V gives CDR1 SGHRS, CDR2 YFSETQ. V lost 2 bases and J lost 4, with 12 bases in between. CDR3 region: CASSFQVPATEAFF. CDR3 nucleotides: TGCGCCAGCAGCTTCCAGGTCCCGGCCACTGAAGCTTTCTTT.

The chain has TRBV3-1 and TRBJ2-7, with 8 nucleotides matching TRBD1. V shed 1 base, J shed 5 bases, and the junction held 10 bases outside the gene matches. The germline V gene has CDR1 LGHDT and CDR2 YNNKEL (reference sequence). The CDR3 runs 16 residues. CDR3 sequence reads: CASSQVLSGGIDEQYF. The CDR3 DNA sequence: TGTGCCAGCAGCCAAGTTCTATCAGGGGGCATCGACGAGCAGTACTTC.

This chain uses TRBV6-1 with TRBJ2-7, with TRBD2 matching over 7 bases. Looked up from germline, CDR1 is MNHNS and CDR2 is SASEGT. The V gene end was trimmed by 5 bases and the J gene end by 6 bases; junction bases not matched to a gene: 13. This CDR3 has 15 residues. CDR3 DNA: TGTGCCAGCAGTCTAGCGGAAGCAGGCTCCCTCGAGCAGTACTTC. It encodes CASSLAEAGSLEQYF.

The CDR3 coding sequence is TGTGCCAGCATGATGGATACGCAGTATTTT. It yields the protein CASMMDTQYF. The chain recombines TRBV2 with TRBJ2-3; D remains ambiguous. Germline V gene sequence: CDR1 SNHLY, CDR2 FYNNEI. V was shortened by 7 bases and J by 6 bases, with 5 bases between the two germline ends. This CDR3 contains 10 residues.

The chain uses TRBV5-1 and TRBJ1-1, with unresolved D. Germline CDR1 and CDR2: SGHRS and YFSETQ. The CDR3 is 14 residues long. The V end was cut by 0 bases, the J end by 6 bases, with 12 bases between. CDR3 coding DNA: TGCGCCAGCAGCTTGGGGACCAATCCCCCTGAAGCTTTCTTT. Its protein is CASSLGTNPPEAFF.

The rearrangement uses TRBV5-1 and TRBJ2-7; possibly TRBD1 for D (5 bases). Trimming removed 0 bases at V and 9 bases at J, with 16 bases between. This CDR3 contains 14 residues. Germline loops: CDR1 SGHRS, CDR2 YFSETQ. For the CDR3, the DNA is TGCGCCAGCAGCTTGGAAGGACATCCCCTCGGGCAGTACTTC. Its translation: CASSLEGHPLGQYF.

The chain is built from TRBV10-3 and TRBJ1-2, with 11 positions matching TRBD1. The CDR3 runs 12 residues. Germline CDR1 and CDR2: ENHRY and SYGVKD. The ends lost 10 bases at V and 7 bases at J; junction bases unmatched: 5. This CDR3 is CANRDRGSGYTF. The CDR3, as DNA: TGTGCCAACCGGGACAGGGGGTCTGGCTACACCTTC.

The gene calls are TRBV12-3 or TRBV12-4 and TRBJ2-7, with 8 bases lining up with TRBD2. Losses at the gene ends were 3 bases for V and 3 bases for J; bases not matched to a gene: 7. The CDR3 loop spans 15 amino acids. For the CDR3, the DNA is TGTGCCAGCAGTTTTGTCGGGAGGGTCCTCTACGAGCAGTACTTC. Translated: CASSFVGRVLYEQYF.

The rearrangement uses TRBV2 and TRBJ2-2; TRBD1 matches 7 bases. This CDR3 region has 14 residues. Trimming at V came to 5 bases and at J to 4 bases, leaving 4 bases not matched to a gene. In germline, CDR1 is SNHLY, CDR2 FYNNEI. CDR3 coding DNA: TGTGCCAGCAGTACGGACAGGAGCACCGGGGAGCTGTTTTTT. Its translation: CASSTDRSTGELFF.